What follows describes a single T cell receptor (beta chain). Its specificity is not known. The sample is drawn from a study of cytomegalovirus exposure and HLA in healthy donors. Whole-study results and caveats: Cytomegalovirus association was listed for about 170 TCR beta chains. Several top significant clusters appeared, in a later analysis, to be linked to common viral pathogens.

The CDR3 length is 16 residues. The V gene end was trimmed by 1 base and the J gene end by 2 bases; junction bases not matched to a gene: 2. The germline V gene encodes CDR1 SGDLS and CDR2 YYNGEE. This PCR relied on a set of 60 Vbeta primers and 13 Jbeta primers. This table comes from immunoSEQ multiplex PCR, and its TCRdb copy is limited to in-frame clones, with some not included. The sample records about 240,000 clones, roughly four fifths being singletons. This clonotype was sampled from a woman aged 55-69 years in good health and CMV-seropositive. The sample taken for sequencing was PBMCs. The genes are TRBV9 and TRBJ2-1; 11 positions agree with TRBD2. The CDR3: CASSVLAGGAYNEQFF. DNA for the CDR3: TGTGCCAGCAGCGTACTAGCGGGAGGAGCCTACAATGAGCAGTTCTTC.